Below are 28 T cell receptor beta chains sequenced from a single sample in a study of blood T cell repertoires in COVID-19. Using immunoSEQ multiplex PCR, the repertoire was profiled, and TCRdb retains in-frame clones only, with some absent. The table has 130,000 to 150,000 clones, about four fifths seen once. The sequencing input was peripheral blood. The receptor set was obtained from a woman between 65 and 79 years old with COVID-19, enrolled during active disease.

The chain joins TRBV7-2 to TRBJ2-5; no clear D. This CDR3 contains 13 residues. Trimming removed 3 bases at V and 4 bases at J, with 9 bases between. Per germline, CDR1 SGHTA and CDR2 FQGNSA. For the CDR3, the DNA is TGTGCCAGCAGCTTGTCATACTCAGAGACCCAGTACTTC. This codes for CASSLSYSETQYF.

This clone came up a few times. V usage is TRBV25-1 and J usage is TRBJ2-7; possible D gene TRBD2, 6 bases. CDR1 MGHDK and CDR2 SYGVNS come from the germline V gene. The CDR3 has 13 residues. Trimming pared 1 base from V and 5 bases from J, leaving 9 bases between. The CDR3 is CASSELWGDEQYF. The CDR3 coding sequence is TGTGCCAGCAGTGAATTATGGGGGGACGAGCAGTACTTC.

The V call is TRBV29-1, the J call TRBJ1-5; tentatively, D is TRBD1 (5 bases). Germline loops: CDR1 SQVTM, CDR2 ANQGSEA. There are 15 residues in the CDR3. The V end was cut by 3 bases, the J end by 2 bases, with 14 bases between. DNA for the CDR3: TGCAGCGTTGAGGGCGGGGCGGGCGGCAATCAGCCCCAGCATTTT. This encodes CSVEGGAGGNQPQHF. Drawing the rest from reference TRBV29-1 and TRBJ1-5, the complete variable domain is SAVISQKPSRDICQRGTSLTIQCQVDSQVTMMFWYRQQPGQSLTLIATANQGSEATYESGFVIDKFPISRPNLTFSTLTVSNMSPEDSSIYLCSVEGGAGGNQPQHFGDGTRLSIL.

The CDR3 reads CASSPRLGSEAFF. The CDR3 DNA sequence: TGTGCCAGCAGTCCCCGTTTGGGCTCTGAAGCTTTCTTT. The rearrangement uses TRBV27 and TRBJ1-1; no clear D. Germline CDR1 reads MNHEY; CDR2 reads SMNVEV (reference sequence). The CDR3 loop spans 13 amino acids. With 5 bases removed from V and 6 bases from J, the gap between germline ends came to 13 bases.

The chain has TRBV11-2 and TRBJ2-7, with TRBD1 identical over 7 bases. There are 13 residues in the CDR3. Per the germline V gene, CDR1 is SGHAT and CDR2 is FQNNGV. V lost 6 bases and J lost 2; bases outside the gene matches: 4. CDR3 sequence (DNA): TGTGCCAGCAGTGGACAGGAGGCCTACGAGCAGTACTTC. Translating it yields CASSGQEAYEQYF.

V usage is TRBV19 and J usage is TRBJ1-5; no definite D call. The V and J ends lost 3 bases and 4 bases respectively, with 7 bases between them. The CDR3 runs to 13 residues. CDR1 is LNHDA and CDR2 is SQIVND in the germline V gene (reference sequence). The DNA for the CDR3 is TGTGCCAGTAGTATTTCCTCGAATCAGCCCCAGCATTTT. Amino acids: CASSISSNQPQHF. Variable domain in full (rest from reference TRBV19 and TRBJ1-5): DGGITQSPKYLFRKEGQNVTLSCEQNLNHDAMYWYRQDPGQGLRLIYYSQIVNDFQKGDIAEGYSVSREKKESFPLTVTSAQKNPTAFYLCASSISSNQPQHFGDGTRLSIL.

V gene TRBV2 combines with J gene TRBJ1-3; TRBD1 is a possible D gene (5 bases). Germline lookup yields CDR1 SNHLY and CDR2 FYNNEI. The CDR3 has 17 residues. The germline V and J ends were trimmed by 5 bases and 0 bases, with 17 bases remaining between them. The CDR3: CASSPQGSMRSGNTIYF. CDR3 nucleotides: TGTGCCAGCAGTCCCCAGGGAAGTATGCGCTCTGGAAACACCATATATTTT.

J is TRBJ1-1 and V is TRBV3-1 (or the pseudogene TRBV3-2); D gene uncertain. The V end was cut by 4 bases, the J end by 11 bases, with 14 bases between. The CDR3 totals 12 residues. CDR1 LGHDT and CDR2 YNNKEL come from the germline V gene (reference sequence). CDR3 in DNA: TGTGCCAGCAGCCCCGGGGTGGGATCGGCTTTCTTT. Its translation is CASSPGVGSAFF.

This clone was detected only a few times. This chain connects TRBV12-3 or TRBV12-4 to TRBJ1-4, with unresolved D. CDR3 size: 13 residues. V dropped 3 bases and J dropped 7 bases, with 9 bases sitting between them. The CDR3 DNA reads TGTGCCAGCAGTTTGGCAGGAACTGAAAAACTGTTTTTT. This codes for CASSLAGTEKLFF.

The chain carries TRBV6-5 and TRBJ1-5, with TRBD1 matching 10 bases. V gave up 6 bases and J gave up 6 bases; unmatched junction bases: 8. Germline V lookup: CDR1 MNHEY, CDR2 SVGAGI. The CDR3 runs 15 residues. CDR3 protein: CASRGGQGVGQPQHF. The CDR3, as DNA: TGTGCCAGCAGAGGAGGACAGGGGGTGGGTCAGCCCCAGCATTTT.

This chain connects TRBV5-6 to TRBJ2-2, with unresolved D. Germline assignment: CDR1 SGHDT and CDR2 YYEEEE. The V and J ends lost 0 bases and 2 bases respectively, with 8 bases between them. The CDR3 runs 15 residues. The CDR3 nucleotides are TGTGCCAGCAGCTTGGTCGTCCCCAACACCGGGGAGCTGTTTTTT. Translation: CASSLVVPNTGELFF.

The V and J genes are TRBV7-8 and TRBJ2-1; the match to TRBD2 covers 13 bases. Germline V gene data show CDR1 as SGHVS and CDR2 as FQNEAQ. Trimming removed 5 bases from V and 5 bases from J; junction bases left unmatched: 3. This CDR3 has 15 amino acids. The CDR3 reads CASSITSGGDNEQFF. The CDR3 bases are TGTGCCAGCAGCATTACTAGCGGGGGGGACAATGAGCAGTTCTTC.

The chain couples TRBV18 to TRBJ2-5; the D is unclear. V lost 3 bases and J 4 bases, leaving 6 bases between the germline ends. Germline loops: CDR1 KGHSH, CDR2 LQKENI. CDR3 length: 12 amino acids. CDR3 residues: CASSPNGETQYF. The CDR3 DNA reads TGTGCCAGCTCACCGAACGGAGAGACCCAGTACTTC.

The chain uses TRBV2 and TRBJ2-3; 10 bases align to TRBD1. The germline V gene encodes CDR1 SNHLY and CDR2 FYNNEI. The CDR3 runs to 16 residues. Trimming at V came to 7 bases and at J to 6 bases, leaving 13 bases not matched to a gene. Here the CDR3 DNA reads TGTGCCAGCATCGCACTAGGGGACAGGGGTCTGGATACGCAGTATTTT. It encodes CASIALGDRGLDTQYF.

For this clone: The same CDR3 is also encoded by other DNA sequences in this sample. The chain links TRBV5-4 to TRBJ1-3; the D is unclear. Per germline, CDR1 SGHNT and CDR2 YYREEE (reference sequence). The CDR3 length is 15 residues. Trimming left V 4 bases short and J 0 bases short, with 11 bases between. The CDR3 coding sequence is TGTGCCAGCAGCCTTGGTGGACTCTCTGGAAACACCATATATTTT. It is translated as CASSLGGLSGNTIYF.

This clone was seen only a few times. The chain recombines TRBV5-4 with TRBJ1-6; 10 bases agree with TRBD1. Trimming took 3 bases from V and 8 from J; bases not matched to a gene: 8. The V gene's germline CDR1 is SGHNT and CDR2 YYREEE (reference sequence). The CDR3 has 16 residues. This CDR3 reads CASSSPRGTGDSPLHF. CDR3 DNA: TGTGCCAGCAGCTCCCCTAGGGGGACAGGGGATTCACCCCTCCACTTT.

The V and J genes are TRBV9 and TRBJ2-7; the D is unclear. Looked up from germline, CDR1 is SGDLS and CDR2 is YYNGEE. The CDR3 is made up of 13 amino acids. V lost 1 base and J 6 bases, leaving 11 bases between the germline ends. CDR3 residues: CASSVSPRFEQYF. The CDR3 bases are TGTGCCAGCAGCGTATCTCCTCGTTTCGAGCAGTACTTC.

V usage is TRBV5-1 and J usage is TRBJ2-5; D is possibly TRBD2 (7 bases). V dropped 4 bases and J dropped 1 base, with 17 bases sitting between them. Germline V CDR1 and CDR2: SGHRS, YFSETQ. CDR3 size: 16 residues. This chain's CDR3 is CASSIGSRGPQETQYF. Here the CDR3 DNA reads TGCGCCAGCAGCATAGGATCGCGGGGGCCCCAAGAGACCCAGTACTTC. The full variable domain, its missing parts supplied by reference TRBV5-1 and TRBJ2-5, is KAGVTQTPRYLIKTRGQQVTLSCSPISGHRSVSWYQQTPGQGLQFLFEYFSETQRNKGNFPGRFSGRQFSNSRSEMNVSTLELGDSALYLCASSIGSRGPQETQYFGPGTRLLVL.

This clone occurred once. V and J are TRBV7-9 and TRBJ1-2; perhaps TRBD1 as D (6 bases). The CDR3 has 22 residues. Between the trimmed V and J ends, which lost 7 bases and 2 bases, there was a span of 38 bases. Germline V gives CDR1 SEHNR, CDR2 FQNEAQ (reference sequence). CDR3 DNA: TGTGCCAGCACCCCCAGGGGATTCACTCCCAAGAAGTATCTACCCAAGAACTATGGCTACACCTTC. It specifies CASTPRGFTPKKYLPKNYGYTF.

The rearrangement joins TRBV11-2 to TRBJ1-2; D gene ambiguous. Germline CDR1 SGHAT, CDR2 FQNNGV. The ends were cut back, 8 bases at V and 7 bases at J, with 23 bases in the middle. The CDR3 has 15 amino acids. The CDR3 protein is CASGEGLKVSGGYTF. CDR3 nucleotides: TGTGCCAGCGGGGAAGGACTCAAGGTGTCCGGTGGCTACACCTTC.

The J gene is TRBJ2-2, the V gene TRBV4-2, with TRBD2 identical over 10 bases. Looked up from germline, CDR1 is LGHNA and CDR2 is YNFKEQ. The CDR3 is 16 residues long. Trimming at V came to 3 bases and at J to 7 bases, leaving 8 bases not matched to a gene. The CDR3 sequence is CASSQGIAGGHGELFF. In DNA form, the CDR3 reads TGTGCCAGCAGCCAGGGGATAGCGGGGGGACACGGGGAGCTGTTTTTT.

This chain joins TRBV28 and TRBJ2-7, with D perhaps TRBD2 (5 bases). This CDR3 region has 15 residues. Germline V lookup: CDR1 MDHEN, CDR2 SYDVKM. V gave up 2 bases and J gave up 1 base, with 12 bases separating them. The CDR3 spells CASSLQRGVSYEQYF. CDR3 DNA: TGTGCCAGCAGTTTACAACGGGGAGTGTCCTACGAGCAGTACTTC.

This clone appeared a single time. The chain couples TRBV19 to TRBJ2-7, with D perhaps TRBD1 (6 bases). The CDR3 length is 15 residues. Trimming removed 6 bases at V and 3 bases at J, with 18 bases between. Germline V gene data show CDR1 as LNHDA and CDR2 as SQIVND (reference sequence). This CDR3 is CASRNRDIPVYEQYF. DNA of the CDR3: TGTGCCAGTAGGAACCGGGACATACCCGTCTACGAGCAGTACTTC.

The chain couples TRBV3-1 (or the pseudogene TRBV3-2) to TRBJ1-5; 8 bases line up with TRBD1. The germline CDR1 and CDR2 sequences are LGHDT and YNNKEL (reference sequence). This CDR3 is built from 19 residues. Trimming took 4 bases from V and 2 from J; bases not matched to a gene: 16. DNA for the CDR3: TGTGCCAGCAGCCCCGTCCCCCTTCTGGACAGGGTGGGCAATCAGCCCCAGCATTTT. This translates into CASSPVPLLDRVGNQPQHF.

The count of this clone is one. The J gene is TRBJ2-5, the V gene TRBV5-4; 12 bases fit TRBD2. Trimming at V came to 2 bases and at J to 2 bases, leaving 10 bases not matched to a gene. Per the germline V gene, CDR1 is SGHNT and CDR2 is YYREEE (reference sequence). The CDR3 runs 18 residues. Written as DNA, the CDR3 is TGTGCCAGCAGCTTCGGGCTAGCGGGGGGGGCTTGGCAAGAGACCCAGTACTTC. Translation gives CASSFGLAGGAWQETQYF. Variable domain in full (rest from reference TRBV5-4 and TRBJ2-5): ETGVTQSPTHLIKTRGQQVTLRCSSQSGHNTVSWYQQALGQGPQFIFQYYREEENGRGNFPPRFSGLQFPNYSSELNVNALELDDSALYLCASSFGLAGGAWQETQYFGPGTRLLVL.

The rearrangement links TRBV3-1 (or the pseudogene TRBV3-2) to TRBJ1-1; no firm D call. The ends were cut back, 1 base at V and 8 bases at J, with 11 bases in the middle. The germline CDR1 and CDR2 sequences are LGHDT and YNNKEL (reference sequence). The CDR3 extends over 13 amino acids. The CDR3: CASSQGAAVEAFF. The CDR3 nucleotides read TGTGCCAGCAGCCAAGGGGCAGCGGTCGAAGCTTTCTTT.

V gene TRBV3-1 (or the pseudogene TRBV3-2) combines with J gene TRBJ2-1; TRBD2 matches 9 bases. The ends lost 8 bases at V and 3 bases at J; junction bases unmatched: 8. The CDR3 has 15 residues. Germline CDR1 and CDR2: LGHDT and YNNKEL (reference sequence). CDR3 nucleotide sequence: TGTGCCAGCGGAATAGCTAGCGGGGTCTACAATGAGCAGTTCTTC. This gives the protein CASGIASGVYNEQFF.

The gene calls are TRBV9 and TRBJ2-3; 8 nucleotides agree with TRBD2. This CDR3 spans 15 amino acids. Germline V gives CDR1 SGDLS, CDR2 YYNGEE. The V gene end was trimmed by 0 bases and the J gene end by 4 bases; junction bases not matched to a gene: 4. In DNA, the CDR3 is TGTGCCAGCAGCGTAGTAGCGGGGTCTGCAGATACGCAGTATTTT. Translating it yields CASSVVAGSADTQYF.